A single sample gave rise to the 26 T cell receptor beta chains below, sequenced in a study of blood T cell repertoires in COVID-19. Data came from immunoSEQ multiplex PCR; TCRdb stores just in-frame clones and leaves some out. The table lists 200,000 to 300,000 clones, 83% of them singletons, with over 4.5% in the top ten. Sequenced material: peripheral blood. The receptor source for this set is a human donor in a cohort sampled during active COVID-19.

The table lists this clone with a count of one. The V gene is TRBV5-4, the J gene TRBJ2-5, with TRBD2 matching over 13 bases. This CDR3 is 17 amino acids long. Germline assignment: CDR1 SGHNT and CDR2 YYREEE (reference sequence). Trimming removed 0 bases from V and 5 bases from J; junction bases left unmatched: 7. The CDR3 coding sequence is TGTGCCAGCAGCTTGGGACTAGCGGGAGGAGGAACCGAGACCCAGTACTTC. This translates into CASSLGLAGGGTETQYF.

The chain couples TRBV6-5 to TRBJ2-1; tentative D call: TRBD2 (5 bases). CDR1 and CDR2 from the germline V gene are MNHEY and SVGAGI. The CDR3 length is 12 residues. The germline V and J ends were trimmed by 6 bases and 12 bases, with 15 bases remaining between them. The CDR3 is CASRTSEGRQFF. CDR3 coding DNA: TGTGCCAGCAGAACAAGCGAGGGTAGGCAGTTCTTC.

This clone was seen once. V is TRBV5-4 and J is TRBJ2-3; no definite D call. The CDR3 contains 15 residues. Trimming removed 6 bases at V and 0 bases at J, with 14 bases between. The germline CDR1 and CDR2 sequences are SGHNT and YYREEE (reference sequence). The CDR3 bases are TGTGCCAGCAACGCGGCCCTCCCCAGCACAGATACGCAGTATTTT. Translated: CASNAALPSTDTQYF.

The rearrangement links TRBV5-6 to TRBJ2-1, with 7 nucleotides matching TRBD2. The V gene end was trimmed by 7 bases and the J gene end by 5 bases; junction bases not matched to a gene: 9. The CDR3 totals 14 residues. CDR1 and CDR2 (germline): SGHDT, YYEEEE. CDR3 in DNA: TGTGCCAGCGCGGGGGTACAACTTGACAATGAGCAGTTCTTC. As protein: CASAGVQLDNEQFF.

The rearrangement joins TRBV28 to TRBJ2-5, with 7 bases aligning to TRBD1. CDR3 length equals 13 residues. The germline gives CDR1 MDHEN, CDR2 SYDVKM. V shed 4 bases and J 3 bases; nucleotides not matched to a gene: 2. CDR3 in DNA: TGTGCCAGCAGTTCAGGACAGGAAGAGACCCAGTACTTC. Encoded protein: CASSSGQEETQYF.

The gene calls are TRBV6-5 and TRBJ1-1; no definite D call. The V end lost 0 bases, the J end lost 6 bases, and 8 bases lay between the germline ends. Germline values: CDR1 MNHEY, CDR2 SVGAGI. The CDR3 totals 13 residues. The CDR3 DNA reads TGTGCCAGCAGTTACTCGGCGGGCCCTGAAGCTTTCTTT. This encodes CASSYSAGPEAFF.

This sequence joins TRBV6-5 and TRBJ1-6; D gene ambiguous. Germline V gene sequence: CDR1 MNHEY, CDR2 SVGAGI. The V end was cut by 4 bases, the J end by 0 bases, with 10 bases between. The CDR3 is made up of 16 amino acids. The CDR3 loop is CASSFSYFSYNSPLHF. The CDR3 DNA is TGTGCCAGCAGTTTCTCGTATTTCTCCTATAATTCACCCCTCCACTTT.

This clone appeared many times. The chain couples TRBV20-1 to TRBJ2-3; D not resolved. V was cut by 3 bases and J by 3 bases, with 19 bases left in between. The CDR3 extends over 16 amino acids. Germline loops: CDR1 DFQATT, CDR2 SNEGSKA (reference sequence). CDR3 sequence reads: CSASIRVQLLTDTQYF. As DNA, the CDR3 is TGCAGTGCTAGTATCCGGGTCCAGTTACTTACAGATACGCAGTATTTT.

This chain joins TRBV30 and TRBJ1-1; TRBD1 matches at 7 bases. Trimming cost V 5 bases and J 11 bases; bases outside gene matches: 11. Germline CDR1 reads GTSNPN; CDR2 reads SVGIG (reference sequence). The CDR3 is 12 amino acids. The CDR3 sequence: CAWFDRVRGAFF. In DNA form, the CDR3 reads TGTGCCTGGTTCGACAGGGTAAGGGGGGCTTTCTTT.

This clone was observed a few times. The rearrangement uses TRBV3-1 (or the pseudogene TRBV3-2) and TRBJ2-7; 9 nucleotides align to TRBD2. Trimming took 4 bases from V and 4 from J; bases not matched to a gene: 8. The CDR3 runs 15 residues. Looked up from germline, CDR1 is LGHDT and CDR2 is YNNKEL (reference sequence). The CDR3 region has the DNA TGTGCCAGCAGCCCACCGGGACTAGCAGGATACGAGCAGTACTTC. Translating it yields CASSPPGLAGYEQYF.

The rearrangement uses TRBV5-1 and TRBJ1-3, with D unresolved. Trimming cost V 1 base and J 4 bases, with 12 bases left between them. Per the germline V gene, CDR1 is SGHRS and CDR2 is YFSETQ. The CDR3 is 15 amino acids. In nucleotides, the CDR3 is TGCGCCAGCAGCTTGACAGATGCTATAGGAAACACCATATATTTT. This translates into CASSLTDAIGNTIYF.

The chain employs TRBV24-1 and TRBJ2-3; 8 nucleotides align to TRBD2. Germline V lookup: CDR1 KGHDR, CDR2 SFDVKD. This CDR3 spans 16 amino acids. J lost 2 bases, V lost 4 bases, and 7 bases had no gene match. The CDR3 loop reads CATSDTVAGNTDTQYF. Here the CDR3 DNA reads TGTGCCACCAGTGACACAGTAGCGGGAAACACAGATACGCAGTATTTT.

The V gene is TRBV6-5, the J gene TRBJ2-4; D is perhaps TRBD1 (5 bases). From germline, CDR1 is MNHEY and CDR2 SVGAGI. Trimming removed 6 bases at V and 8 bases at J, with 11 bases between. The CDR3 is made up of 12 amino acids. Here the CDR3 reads CASSLLGDIQYF. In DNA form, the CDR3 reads TGTGCCAGCAGCCTCCTAGGGGACATTCAGTACTTC.

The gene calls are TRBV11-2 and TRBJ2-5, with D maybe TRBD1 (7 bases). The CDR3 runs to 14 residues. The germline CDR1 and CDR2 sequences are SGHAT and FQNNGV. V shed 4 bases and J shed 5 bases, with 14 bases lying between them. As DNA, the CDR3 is TGTGCCAGCAGCTCCAGGGGGGCAAGGGAGACCCAGTACTTC. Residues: CASSSRGARETQYF.

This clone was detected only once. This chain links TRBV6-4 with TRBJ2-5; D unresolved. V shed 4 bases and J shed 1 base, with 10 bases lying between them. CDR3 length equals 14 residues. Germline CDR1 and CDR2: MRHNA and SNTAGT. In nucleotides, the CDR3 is TGTGCCAGCAGTGTATCGGGTGGCCAAGAGACCCAGTACTTC. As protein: CASSVSGGQETQYF.

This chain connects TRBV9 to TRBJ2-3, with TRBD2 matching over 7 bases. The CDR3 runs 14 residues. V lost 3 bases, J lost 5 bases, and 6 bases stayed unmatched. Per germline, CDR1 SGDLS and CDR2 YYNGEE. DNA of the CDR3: TGTGCCAGCAGCGGCTCGGGGGGAAGAGATACGCAGTATTTT. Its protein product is CASSGSGGRDTQYF.

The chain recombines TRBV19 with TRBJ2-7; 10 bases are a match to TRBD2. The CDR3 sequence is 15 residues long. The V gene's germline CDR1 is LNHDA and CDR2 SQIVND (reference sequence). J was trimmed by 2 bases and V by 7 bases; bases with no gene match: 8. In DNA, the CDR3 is TGTGCCAGTACCATTAAAGCGGGAGGGCCCTACGAGCAGTACTTC. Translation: CASTIKAGGPYEQYF. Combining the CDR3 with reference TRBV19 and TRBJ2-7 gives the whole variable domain DGGITQSPKYLFRKEGQNVTLSCEQNLNHDAMYWYRQDPGQGLRLIYYSQIVNDFQKGDIAEGYSVSREKKESFPLTVTSAQKNPTAFYLCASTIKAGGPYEQYFGPGTRLTVT.

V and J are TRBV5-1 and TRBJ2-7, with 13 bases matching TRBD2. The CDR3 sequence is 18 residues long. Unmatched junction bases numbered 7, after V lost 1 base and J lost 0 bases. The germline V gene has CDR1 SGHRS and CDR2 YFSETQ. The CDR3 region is CASSLLLAGGASSYEQYF. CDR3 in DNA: TGCGCCAGCAGCTTGCTACTAGCGGGGGGGGCCAGCTCCTACGAGCAGTACTTC.

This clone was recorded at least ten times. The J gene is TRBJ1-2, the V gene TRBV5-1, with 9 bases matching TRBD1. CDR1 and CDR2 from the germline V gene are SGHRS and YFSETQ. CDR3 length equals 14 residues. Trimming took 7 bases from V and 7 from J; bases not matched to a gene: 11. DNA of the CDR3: TGCGCCAGCCAACGCACAGGGGGCGGAGGTGGCTACACCTTC. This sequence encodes CASQRTGGGGGYTF.

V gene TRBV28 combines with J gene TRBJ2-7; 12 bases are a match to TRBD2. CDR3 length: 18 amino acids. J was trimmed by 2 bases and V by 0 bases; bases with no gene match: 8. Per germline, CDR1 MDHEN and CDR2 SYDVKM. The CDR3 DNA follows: TGTGCCAGCAGTTTATGGTTGGGGACTAGCGGGCTTACCTACGAGCAGTACTTC. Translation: CASSLWLGTSGLTYEQYF.

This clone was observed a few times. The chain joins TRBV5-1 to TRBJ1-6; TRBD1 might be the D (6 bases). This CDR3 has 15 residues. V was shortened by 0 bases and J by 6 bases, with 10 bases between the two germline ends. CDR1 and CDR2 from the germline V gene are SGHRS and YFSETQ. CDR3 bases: TGCGCCAGCAGCTTGGCAGGGGCCCCTAATTCACCCCTCCACTTT. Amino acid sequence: CASSLAGAPNSPLHF.

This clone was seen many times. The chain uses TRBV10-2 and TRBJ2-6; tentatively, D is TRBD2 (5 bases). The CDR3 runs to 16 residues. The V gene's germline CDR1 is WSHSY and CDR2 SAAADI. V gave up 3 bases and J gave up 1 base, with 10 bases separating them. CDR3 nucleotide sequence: TGCGCCAGCAGTGAAGACCGGACTTCTGGGGCCAACGTCCTGACTTTC. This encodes CASSEDRTSGANVLTF.

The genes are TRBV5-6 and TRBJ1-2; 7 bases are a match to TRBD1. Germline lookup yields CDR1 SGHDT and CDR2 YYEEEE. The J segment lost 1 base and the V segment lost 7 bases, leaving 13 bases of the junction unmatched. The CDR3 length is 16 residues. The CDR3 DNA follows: TGTGCCAGCCTCAAAGTCGAGACAGGGATTAACTATGGCTACACCTTC. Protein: CASLKVETGINYGYTF.

Here the CDR3 DNA reads TGTGCCAGCAGTCTTACTAGCGGATTTTCCTACGAGCAGTACTTC. It codes for CASSLTSGFSYEQYF. The chain couples TRBV28 to TRBJ2-7, with 8 bases that match TRBD2. Germline assignment: CDR1 MDHEN and CDR2 SYDVKM. Unmatched junction bases numbered 7, after V lost 5 bases and J lost 1 base. This CDR3 is built from 15 residues.

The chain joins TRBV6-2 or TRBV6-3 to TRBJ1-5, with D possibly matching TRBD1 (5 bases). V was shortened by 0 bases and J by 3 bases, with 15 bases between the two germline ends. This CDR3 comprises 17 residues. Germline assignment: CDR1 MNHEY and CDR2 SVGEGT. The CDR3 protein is CASSYSTQGGPNQPQHF. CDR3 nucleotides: TGTGCCAGCAGTTACTCCACGCAGGGCGGCCCCAATCAGCCCCAGCATTTT.

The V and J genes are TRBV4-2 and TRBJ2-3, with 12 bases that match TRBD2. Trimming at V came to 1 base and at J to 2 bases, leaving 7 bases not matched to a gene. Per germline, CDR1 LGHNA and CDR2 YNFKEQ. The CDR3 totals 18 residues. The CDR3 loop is CASSQGFGTSGSTDTQYF. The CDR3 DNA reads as TGTGCCAGCAGCCAAGGGTTCGGGACTAGCGGGTCCACAGATACGCAGTATTTT.